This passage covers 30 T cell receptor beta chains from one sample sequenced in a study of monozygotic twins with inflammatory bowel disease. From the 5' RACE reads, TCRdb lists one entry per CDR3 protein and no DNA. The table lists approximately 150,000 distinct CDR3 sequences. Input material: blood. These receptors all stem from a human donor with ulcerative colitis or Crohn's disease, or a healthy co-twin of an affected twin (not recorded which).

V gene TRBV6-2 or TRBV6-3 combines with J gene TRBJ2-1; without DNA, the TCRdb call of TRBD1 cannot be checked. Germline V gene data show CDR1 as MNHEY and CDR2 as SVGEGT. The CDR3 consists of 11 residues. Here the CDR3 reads CATTMGGEQFF.

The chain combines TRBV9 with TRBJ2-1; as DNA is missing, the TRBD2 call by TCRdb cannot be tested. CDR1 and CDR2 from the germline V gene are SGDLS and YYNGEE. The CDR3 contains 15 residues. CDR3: CASSIWDGRVHEQFF.

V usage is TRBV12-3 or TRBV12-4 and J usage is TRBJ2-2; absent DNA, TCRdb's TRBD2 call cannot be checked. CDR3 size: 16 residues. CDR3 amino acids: CASSFVSGRNTGELFF.

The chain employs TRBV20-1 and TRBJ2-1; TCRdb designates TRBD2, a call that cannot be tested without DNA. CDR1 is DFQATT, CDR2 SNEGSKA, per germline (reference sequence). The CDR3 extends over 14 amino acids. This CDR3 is CSARDGGTYNEQFF.

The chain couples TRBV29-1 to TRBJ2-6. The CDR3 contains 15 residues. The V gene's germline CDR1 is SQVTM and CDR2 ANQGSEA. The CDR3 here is CSVVLGSSGANVLTF.

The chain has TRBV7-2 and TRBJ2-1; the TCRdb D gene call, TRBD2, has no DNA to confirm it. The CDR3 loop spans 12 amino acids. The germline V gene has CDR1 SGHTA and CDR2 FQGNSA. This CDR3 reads CASRGSSNEQFF.

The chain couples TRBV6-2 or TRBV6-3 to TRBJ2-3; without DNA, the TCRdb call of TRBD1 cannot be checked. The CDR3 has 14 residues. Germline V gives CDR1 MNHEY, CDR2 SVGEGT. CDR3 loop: CASSYQGAADTQYF.

The CDR3 region is CASSLAAGGFGYTF. The V gene is TRBV7-9, the J gene TRBJ1-2; TCRdb names TRBD1, which stays unverified in the absence of DNA. Germline values: CDR1 SEHNR, CDR2 FQNEAQ (reference sequence). The CDR3 is 14 residues long.

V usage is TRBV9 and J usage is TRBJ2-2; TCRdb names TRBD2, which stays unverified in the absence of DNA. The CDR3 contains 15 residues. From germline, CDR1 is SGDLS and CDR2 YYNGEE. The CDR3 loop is CASSTSGSVAGELFF.

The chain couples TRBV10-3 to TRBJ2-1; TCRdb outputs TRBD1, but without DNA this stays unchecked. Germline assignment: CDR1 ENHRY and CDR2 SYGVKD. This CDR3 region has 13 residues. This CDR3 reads CAISGTGFWEQFF.

The CDR3 region is CASSLFLGENTEAFF. V is TRBV5-1 and J is TRBJ1-1; TCRdb outputs TRBD1, but without DNA this stays unchecked. CDR3 length: 15 amino acids. Germline-derived CDR1 and CDR2 are SGHRS and YFSETQ.

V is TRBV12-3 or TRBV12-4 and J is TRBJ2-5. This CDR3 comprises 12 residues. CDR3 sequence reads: CASSFSLETQYF.

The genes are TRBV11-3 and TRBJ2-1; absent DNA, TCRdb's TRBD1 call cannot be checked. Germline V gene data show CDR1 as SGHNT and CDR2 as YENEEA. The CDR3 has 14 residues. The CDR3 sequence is CASSPYRVNNEQFF. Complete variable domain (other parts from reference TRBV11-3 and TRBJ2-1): EAGVVQSPRYKIIEKKQPVAFWCNPISGHNTLYWYLQNLGQGPELLIRYENEEAVDDSQLPKDRFSAERLKGVDSTLKIQPAELGDSAVYLCASSPYRVNNEQFFGPGTRLTVL.

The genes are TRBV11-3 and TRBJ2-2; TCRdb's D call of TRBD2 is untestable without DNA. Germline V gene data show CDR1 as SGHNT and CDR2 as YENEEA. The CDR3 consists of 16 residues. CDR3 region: CASRPLAGGLAGELFF. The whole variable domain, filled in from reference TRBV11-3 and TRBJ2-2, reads EAGVVQSPRYKIIEKKQPVAFWCNPISGHNTLYWYLQNLGQGPELLIRYENEEAVDDSQLPKDRFSAERLKGVDSTLKIQPAELGDSAVYLCASRPLAGGLAGELFFGEGSRLTVL.

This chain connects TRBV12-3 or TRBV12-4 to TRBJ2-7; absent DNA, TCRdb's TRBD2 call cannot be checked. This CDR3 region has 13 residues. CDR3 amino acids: CASSLPDRYEQYF.

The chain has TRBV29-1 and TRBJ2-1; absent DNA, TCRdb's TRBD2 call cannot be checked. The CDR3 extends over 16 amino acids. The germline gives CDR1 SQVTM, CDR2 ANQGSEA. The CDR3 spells CSVVSGRGKSYNEQFF.

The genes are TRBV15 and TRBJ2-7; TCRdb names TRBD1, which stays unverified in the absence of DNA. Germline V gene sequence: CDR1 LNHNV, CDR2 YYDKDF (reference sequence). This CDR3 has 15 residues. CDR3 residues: CATSIGQGVSYEQYF.

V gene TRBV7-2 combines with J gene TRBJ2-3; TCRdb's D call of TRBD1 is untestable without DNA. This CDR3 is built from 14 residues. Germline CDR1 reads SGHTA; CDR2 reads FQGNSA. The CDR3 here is CASSLGVAQGTQYF.

This CDR3 reads CASSSSTDSYNEQFF. This chain links TRBV5-1 with TRBJ2-1; the TCRdb call, TRBD1, lacks DNA for checking. There are 15 residues in the CDR3. The germline V gene has CDR1 SGHRS and CDR2 YFSETQ.

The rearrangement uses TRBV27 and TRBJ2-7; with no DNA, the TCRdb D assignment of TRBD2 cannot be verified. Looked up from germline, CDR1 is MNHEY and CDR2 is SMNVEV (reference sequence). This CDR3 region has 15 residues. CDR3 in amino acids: CASSLGGPSSYEQYF.

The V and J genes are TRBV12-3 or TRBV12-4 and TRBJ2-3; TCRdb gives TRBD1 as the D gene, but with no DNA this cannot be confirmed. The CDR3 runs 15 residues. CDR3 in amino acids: CASSFRPRTTDTQYF.

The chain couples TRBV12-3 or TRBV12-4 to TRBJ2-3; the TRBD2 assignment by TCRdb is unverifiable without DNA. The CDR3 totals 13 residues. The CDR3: CASSSSGRDTQYF.

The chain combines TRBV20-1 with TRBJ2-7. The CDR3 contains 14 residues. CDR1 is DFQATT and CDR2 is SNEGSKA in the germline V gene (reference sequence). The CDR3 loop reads CSARGGLNSYEQYF.

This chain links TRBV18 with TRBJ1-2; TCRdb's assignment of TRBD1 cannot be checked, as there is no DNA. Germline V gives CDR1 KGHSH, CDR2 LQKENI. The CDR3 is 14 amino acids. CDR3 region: CASSSGTDDYGYTF.

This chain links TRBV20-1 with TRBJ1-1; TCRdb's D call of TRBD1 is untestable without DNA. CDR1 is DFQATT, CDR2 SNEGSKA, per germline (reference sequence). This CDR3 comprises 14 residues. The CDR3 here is CSARTGNTNTEAFF.

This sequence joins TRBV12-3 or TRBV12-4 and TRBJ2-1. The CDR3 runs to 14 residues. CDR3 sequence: CASSLDGDLDEQFF.

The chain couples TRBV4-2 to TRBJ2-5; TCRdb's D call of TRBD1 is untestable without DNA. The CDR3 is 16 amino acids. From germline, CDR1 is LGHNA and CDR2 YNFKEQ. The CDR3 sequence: CASSQEDRVGQETQYF.

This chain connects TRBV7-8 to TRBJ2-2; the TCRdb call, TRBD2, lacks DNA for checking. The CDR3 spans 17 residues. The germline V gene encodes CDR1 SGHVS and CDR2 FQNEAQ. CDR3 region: CASSPGGPTSGTGELFF.

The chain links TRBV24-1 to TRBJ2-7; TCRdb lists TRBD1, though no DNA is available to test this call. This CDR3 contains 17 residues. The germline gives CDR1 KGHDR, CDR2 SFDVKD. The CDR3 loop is CATSERARDVPTYEQYF.

This CDR3 reads CSARTAGQAHQPQHF. This sequence joins TRBV20-1 and TRBJ1-5; TCRdb picks TRBD1, but there is no DNA to check that call. Germline CDR1 and CDR2: DFQATT and SNEGSKA (reference sequence). The CDR3 extends over 15 amino acids.